Described below is a single T cell receptor (beta chain) sequence and its context. This sample was included in a study of blood T cell repertoires in COVID-19. Whole-study context: Whether acute or convalescent, the COVID-19 samples came from the United States, Italy and Spain. Nucleic acid was either cDNA or gDNA, and it came from T cells, B-cell-depleted T cells, or PBMCs.

The protocol was immunoSEQ multiplex PCR, while the TCRdb copy is restricted to in-frame clones and leaves out a portion. This sample has fewer than 450,000 clones, with 87% found just once. In Seattle, patients joined the study during active infection and were tracked longitudinally. The CDR3 length is 14 residues. CDR1 and CDR2 from the germline V gene are PRHDT and FYEKMQ (reference sequence). V shed 5 bases and J 7 bases; nucleotides not matched to a gene: 10. Sequencing was performed on peripheral blood. The origin of this receptor is a woman aged 45-59 years with COVID-19, enrolled during active disease. The chain links TRBV13 to TRBJ2-7; 8 nucleotides align to TRBD1. Here the CDR3 reads CASSPRQGFKEQYF. Here the CDR3 DNA reads TGTGCCAGCAGCCCCCGACAGGGGTTTAAGGAGCAGTACTTC.